This TCR beta chain came from a study of blood T cells in healthy people across ages. In regard to this clonotype: As yet, its antigen is unknown.

Study findings and constraints: In the absence of known donor CMV status, changes in expanded clonotypes were possibly confounded.

The CDR3 runs 18 residues. V lost 2 bases to trimming and J lost 7 bases; unmatched junction nucleotides: 17. The sample, about 10 milliliters of peripheral blood, was drawn from each donor. Together with a sample-barcoded 5' primer, a J-beta primer mix was included in a second PCR lasting roughly 6 to 12 cycles. Each cDNA was tagged by a template-switch adaptor containing 12 random nucleotides. TCRdb passed the 5' RACE reads through MiXCR, listing each CDR3 protein once. Among hundreds of thousands of distinct CDR3 sequences listed, about 25% were seen once. These data also featured in a second study, about T cells of mothers and their children.

The chain joins TRBV12-3 or TRBV12-4 to TRBJ1-2; the match to TRBD1 covers 9 bases. Sequencing input: blood. This sequence was found in a boy under 10 years old in good health. The CDR3 is CASSLTAEDRGVGVGYTF. CDR3 DNA sequence: TGTGCCAGCAGTTTAACTGCTGAGGACAGGGGCGTGGGAGTTGGCTACACCTTC.